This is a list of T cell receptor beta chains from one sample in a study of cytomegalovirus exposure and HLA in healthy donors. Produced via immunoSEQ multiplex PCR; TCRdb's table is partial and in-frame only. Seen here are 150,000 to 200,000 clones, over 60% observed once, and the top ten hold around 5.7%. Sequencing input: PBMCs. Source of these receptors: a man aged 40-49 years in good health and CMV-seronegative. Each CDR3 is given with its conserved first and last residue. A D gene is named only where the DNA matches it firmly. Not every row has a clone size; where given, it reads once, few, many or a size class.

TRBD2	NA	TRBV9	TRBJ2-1	CASSDRQLAGLTTEQFF	TGTGCCAGCAGCGACCGCCAACTAGCGGGATTGACTACTGAGCAGTTCTTC
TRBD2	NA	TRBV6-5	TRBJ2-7	CASTSTSGSYEQYF	TGTGCCAGCACGTCGACTAGCGGGAGCTACGAGCAGTACTTC
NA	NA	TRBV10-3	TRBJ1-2	CAISSRHEAGNYGYTF	TGTGCCATCAGTTCCCGGCACGAGGCGGGGAACTATGGCTACACCTTC
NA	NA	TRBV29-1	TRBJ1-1	CSVRNTEAFF	TGCAGCGTGAGGAACACTGAAGCTTTCTTT
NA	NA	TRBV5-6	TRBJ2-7	CASSFFGQTYEQYF	TGTGCCAGCAGCTTTTTCGGACAAACCTACGAGCAGTACTTC
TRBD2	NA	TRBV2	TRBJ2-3	CAGGVAQDTQYF	TGTGCCGGGGGGGTCGCCCAAGATACGCAGTATTTT
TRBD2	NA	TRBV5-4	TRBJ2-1	CASSLKAGGRLRSYNEQFF	TGTGCCAGCAGCTTGAAAGCGGGAGGCCGACTTAGGTCCTACAATGAGCAGTTCTTC
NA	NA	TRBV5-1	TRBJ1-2	CASSLAGNYGYTF	TGCGCCAGCAGCTTGGCAGGAAACTATGGCTACACCTTC
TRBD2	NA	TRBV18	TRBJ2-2	CASSTGLAELNTGELFF	TGTGCCAGCTCCACGGGACTAGCAGAACTGAACACCGGGGAGCTGTTTTTT
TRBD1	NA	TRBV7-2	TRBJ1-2	CASSRTGTEYYGYTF	TGTGCCAGCAGCAGGACCGGGACAGAGTACTATGGCTACACCTTC
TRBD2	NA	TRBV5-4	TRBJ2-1	CASSPGTRTYNEQFF	TGTGCCAGCAGCCCCGGGACTAGGACCTACAATGAGCAGTTCTTC
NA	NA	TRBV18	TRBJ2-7	CASSPETGVYEQYF	TGTGCCAGCTCACCAGAAACGGGAGTCTACGAGCAGTACTTC
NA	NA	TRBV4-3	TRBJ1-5	CASSQGRGPQHF	TGCGCCAGCAGCCAAGGTCGGGGGCCCCAGCATTTT
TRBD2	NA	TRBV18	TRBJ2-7	CASSREGAGSYEQYF	TGTGCCAGCTCCCGGGAGGGTGCGGGATCCTACGAGCAGTACTTC
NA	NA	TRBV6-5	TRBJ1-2	CASSLQGNYGYTF	TGTGCCAGCAGTTTACAGGGCAACTATGGCTACACCTTC
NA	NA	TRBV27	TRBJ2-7	CASGTGGATYEQYF	TGTGCCAGCGGTACCGGGGGTGCTACCTACGAGCAGTACTTC
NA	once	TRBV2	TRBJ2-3	CASSDRGDTQYF	TGTGCCAGCAGTGATAGGGGAGATACGCAGTATTTT
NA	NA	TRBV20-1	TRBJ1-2	CSAPRGNGYTF	TGCAGTGCACCCCGGGGGAATGGCTACACCTTC
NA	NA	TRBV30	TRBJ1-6	CAWTIYYNSPLHF	TGTGCCTGGACAATCTACTATAATTCACCCCTCCACTTT
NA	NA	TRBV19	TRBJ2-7	CASSPMEGLGTGEQYF	TGTGCCAGTAGCCCTATGGAGGGCTTGGGGACGGGGGAGCAGTACTTC
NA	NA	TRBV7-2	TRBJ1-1	CASSLILGGNTEAFF	TGTGCCAGCAGCTTAATACTCGGGGGTAACACTGAAGCTTTCTTT
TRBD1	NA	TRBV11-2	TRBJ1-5	CASSLMQGAGQPQHF	TGTGCCAGCAGCTTAATGCAGGGGGCTGGTCAGCCCCAGCATTTT